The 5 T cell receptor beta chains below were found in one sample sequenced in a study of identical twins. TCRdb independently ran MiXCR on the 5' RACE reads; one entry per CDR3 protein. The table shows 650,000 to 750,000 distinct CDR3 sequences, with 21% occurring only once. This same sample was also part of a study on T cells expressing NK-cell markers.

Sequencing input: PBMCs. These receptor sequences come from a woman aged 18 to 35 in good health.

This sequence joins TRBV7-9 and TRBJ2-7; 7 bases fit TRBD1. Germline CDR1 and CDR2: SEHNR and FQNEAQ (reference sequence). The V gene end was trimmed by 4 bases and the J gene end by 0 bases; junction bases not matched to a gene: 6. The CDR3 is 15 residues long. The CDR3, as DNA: TGTGCCAGCAGCTCGGAAAGGGACAGCTCCTACGAGCAGTACTTC. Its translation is CASSSERDSSYEQYF. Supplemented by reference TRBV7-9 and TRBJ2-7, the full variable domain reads DTGVSQNPRHKITKRGQNVTFRCDPISEHNRLYWYRQTLGQGPEFLTYFQNEAQLEKSRLLSDRFSAERPKGSFSTLEIQRTEQGDSAMYLCASSSERDSSYEQYFGPGTRLTVT.

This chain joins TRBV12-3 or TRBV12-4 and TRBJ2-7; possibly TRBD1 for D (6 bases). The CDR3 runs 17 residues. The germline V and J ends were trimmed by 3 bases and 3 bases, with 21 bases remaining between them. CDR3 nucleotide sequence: TGTGCCAGCAGTTTTATCGGCTCGCCAGGACAGCTCTACGAGCAGTACTTC. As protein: CASSFIGSPGQLYEQYF.

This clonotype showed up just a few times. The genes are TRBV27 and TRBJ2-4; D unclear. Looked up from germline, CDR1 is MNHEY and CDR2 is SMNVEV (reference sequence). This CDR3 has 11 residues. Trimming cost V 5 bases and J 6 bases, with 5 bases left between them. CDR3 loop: CASSERNIQYF. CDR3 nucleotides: TGTGCCAGCAGTGAGCGAAACATTCAGTACTTC.

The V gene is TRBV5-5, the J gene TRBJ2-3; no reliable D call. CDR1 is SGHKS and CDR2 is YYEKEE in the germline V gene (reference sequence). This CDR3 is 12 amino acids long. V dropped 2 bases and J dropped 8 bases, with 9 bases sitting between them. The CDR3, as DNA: TGTGCCAGCAGCTTAGAAAGGATTACGCAGTATTTT. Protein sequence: CASSLERITQYF.

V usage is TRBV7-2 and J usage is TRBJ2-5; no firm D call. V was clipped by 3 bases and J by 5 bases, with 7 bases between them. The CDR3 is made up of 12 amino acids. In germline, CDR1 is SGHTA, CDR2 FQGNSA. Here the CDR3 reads CASSFSLETQYF. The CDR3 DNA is TGTGCCAGCAGCTTCAGTTTGGAGACCCAGTACTTC.